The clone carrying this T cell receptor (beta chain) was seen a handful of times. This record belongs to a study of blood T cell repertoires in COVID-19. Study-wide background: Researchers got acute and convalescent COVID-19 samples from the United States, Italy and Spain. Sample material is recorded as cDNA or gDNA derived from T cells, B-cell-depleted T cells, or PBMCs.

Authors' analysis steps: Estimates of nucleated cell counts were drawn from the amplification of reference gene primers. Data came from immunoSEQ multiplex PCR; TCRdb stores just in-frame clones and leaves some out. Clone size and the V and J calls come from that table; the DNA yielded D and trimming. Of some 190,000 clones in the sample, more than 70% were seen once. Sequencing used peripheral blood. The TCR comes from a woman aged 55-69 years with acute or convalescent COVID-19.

The CDR3 protein is CASSPVGPSKTQYF. The CDR3 coding sequence is TGTGCCAGCTCACCAGTGGGCCCCTCTAAGACCCAGTACTTC. V usage is TRBV18 and J usage is TRBJ2-5; D remains unclear. This CDR3 is built from 14 residues. Germline V gene data show CDR1 as KGHSH and CDR2 as LQKENI. The V end lost 2 bases, the J end lost 6 bases, and 13 bases lay between the germline ends.